This paragraph covers one TCR beta chain sequence. Antigen specificity is unknown. The entry originates in a study of blood T cells in healthy people across ages. Each donor was a healthy Caucasian individual from Russia, aged roughly 6 to 90. General observations from the study: A roughly linear age-dependent decrease characterized TCR beta diversity per million T cells.

Next came a second PCR, run for about 6 to 11 cycles, which used a sample-barcoded 5' primer along with a J-beta primer mix. TCRdb re-analysed the 5' RACE reads in MiXCR, keeping a single row per CDR3 protein. This sample has 1.5 million to 2 million distinct CDR3 sequences, with about 50% found just once. The sequencing input was blood. The sequence came from a woman between 35 and 50 years old in good health.

CDR3 coding DNA: TGTGCCAGCACCCTACTAGGAACCTACAATGAGCAGTTCTTC. Translation gives CASTLLGTYNEQFF. The chain recombines TRBV6-2 or TRBV6-3 with TRBJ2-1, with D tentatively TRBD2 (5 bases). The CDR3 contains 14 residues. CDR1 and CDR2 from the germline V gene are MNHEY and SVGEGT. V was cut by 7 bases and J by 2 bases, with 12 bases left in between.